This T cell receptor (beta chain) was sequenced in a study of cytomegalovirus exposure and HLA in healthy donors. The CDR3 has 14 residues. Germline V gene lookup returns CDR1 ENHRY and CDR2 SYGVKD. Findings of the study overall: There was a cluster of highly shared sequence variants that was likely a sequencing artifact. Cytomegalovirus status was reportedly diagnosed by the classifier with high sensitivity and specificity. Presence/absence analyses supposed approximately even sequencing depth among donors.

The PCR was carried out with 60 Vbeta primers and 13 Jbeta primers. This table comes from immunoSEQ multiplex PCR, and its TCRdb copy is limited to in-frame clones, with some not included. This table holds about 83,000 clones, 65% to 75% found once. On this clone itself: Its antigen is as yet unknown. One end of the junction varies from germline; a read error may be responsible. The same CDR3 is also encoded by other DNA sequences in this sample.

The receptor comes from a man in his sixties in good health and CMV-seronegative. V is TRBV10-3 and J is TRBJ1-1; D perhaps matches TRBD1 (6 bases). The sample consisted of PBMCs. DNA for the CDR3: TGTGCCATCAGTGACAGGGGAAGAAACACTGAAGCTTTTTTT. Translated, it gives CAISDRGRNTEAFF.